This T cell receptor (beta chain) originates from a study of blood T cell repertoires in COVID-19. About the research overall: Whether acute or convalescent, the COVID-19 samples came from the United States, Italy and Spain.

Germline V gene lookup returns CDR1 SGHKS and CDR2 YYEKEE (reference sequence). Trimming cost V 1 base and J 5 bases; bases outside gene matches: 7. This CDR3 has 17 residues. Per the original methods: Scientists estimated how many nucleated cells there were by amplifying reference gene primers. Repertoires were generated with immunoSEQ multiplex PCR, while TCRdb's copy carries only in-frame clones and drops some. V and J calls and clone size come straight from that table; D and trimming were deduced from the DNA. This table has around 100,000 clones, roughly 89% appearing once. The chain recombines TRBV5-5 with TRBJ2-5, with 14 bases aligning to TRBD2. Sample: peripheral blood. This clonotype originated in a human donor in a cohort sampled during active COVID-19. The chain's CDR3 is CASSLSRGLAGVETQYF. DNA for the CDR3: TGTGCCAGCAGCTTGTCTCGGGGACTAGCGGGGGTGGAGACCCAGTACTTC.